This T cell receptor (beta chain) was captured by sequencing in a study of cytomegalovirus exposure and HLA in healthy donors. A word on this clone: Its matching antigen is unknown.

V shed 1 base and J shed 6 bases, with 24 bases lying between them. CDR3 size: 19 residues. Germline CDR1 SGHAT, CDR2 FQNNGV. 13 Jbeta primers and 60 Vbeta primers were used for the PCR. Repertoires were generated with immunoSEQ multiplex PCR, while TCRdb's copy carries only in-frame clones and drops some. The table records 150,000 to 200,000 clones, 80% to 90% of them present only once. Study-level results: DRB1 showed the most TCR associations and HLA-C the fewest in a later analysis, as rates varied by HLA locus.

The rearrangement links TRBV11-2 to TRBJ2-2; TRBD2 might be the D (7 bases). The TCR comes from a woman younger than 35 in good health and CMV-seropositive. The sequencing input was PBMCs. Here the CDR3 DNA reads TGTGCCAGCAGCTTAGGGGCCAGCGGGGACATAGGGATCTCCGGGGAGCTGTTTTTT. It specifies CASSLGASGDIGISGELFF.